This T cell receptor (beta chain) is from a study of blood T cell repertoires in COVID-19. Study as a whole: Donors in the United States, Italy and Spain gave samples during acute or convalescent COVID-19. From T cells, B-cell-depleted T cells, or PBMCs came the material, which was cDNA or gDNA.

This CDR3 region has 15 residues. The germline gives CDR1 PRHDT, CDR2 FYEKMQ (reference sequence). V gave up 6 bases and J gave up 0 bases, with 14 bases separating them. Clones were sequenced by immunoSEQ multiplex PCR, and TCRdb holds only the in-frame ones, with some missing. Seen here are over 300,000 clones, roughly 90% observed once, and the top ten hold approximately 1.2%. Source material: peripheral blood. The TCR comes from a man aged 35 to 55 with acute or convalescent COVID-19. The V gene is TRBV13, the J gene TRBJ2-5; perhaps TRBD2 as D (7 bases). The CDR3 spells CASSSGGLNQETQYF. The CDR3, as DNA: TGTGCCAGCAGTTCGGGGGGCTTGAACCAAGAGACCCAGTACTTC.